The 5 T cell receptor beta chains in this list originate from one sample, sequenced in a study of T cells in Graves' hyperthyroidism and ophthalmopathy. RNA transcripts provided the source from which TCR beta CDR3 regions were amplified. The HTBI set primed first-round TCR CDR3 RT-PCR. MiXCR, run by TCRdb on the multiplex PCR reads, gives a single entry per CDR3 protein. The sample lists approximately 330,000 distinct CDR3 sequences; 15% to 20% were seen once. What was sequenced was blood. The receptor source for this set is a woman in her 50s with Graves' hyperthyroidism.

Remarks on this clonotype: A much larger clone lies a single base off, so this may be a read error. The chain couples TRBV5-4 to TRBJ2-5; 8 bases are a match to TRBD2. J lost 9 bases, V lost 0 bases, and 7 bases had no gene match. Germline V gives CDR1 SGHNT, CDR2 YYREEE (reference sequence). There are 14 residues in the CDR3. CDR3 in DNA: TGTGCCAGCAGCTTGGGTCCGGGGCGGGAGGCCCAGTACTTC. This gives the protein CASSLGPGREAQYF.

This clonotype was seen ten or more times. The gene calls are TRBV3-1 and TRBJ2-3; 7 bases agree with TRBD1. Germline V gives CDR1 LGHDT, CDR2 YNNKEL (reference sequence). With V trimmed by 4 bases and J by 2 bases, 6 bases remained unmatched. The CDR3 extends over 15 amino acids. The CDR3 loop is CASSLGQEFTDTQYF. Here the CDR3 DNA reads TGTGCCAGCAGCCTCGGACAGGAATTCACAGATACGCAGTATTTT.

V is TRBV30 and J is TRBJ1-6; tentatively, D is TRBD1 (5 bases). This CDR3 comprises 15 residues. CDR1 and CDR2 from the germline V gene are GTSNPN and SVGIG (reference sequence). Between the trimmed V and J ends, which lost 0 bases and 3 bases, there was a span of 9 bases. The CDR3 DNA sequence: TGTGCCTGGAGTGTTCAGGGAAGCTATAATTCACCCCTCCACTTT. Its translation: CAWSVQGSYNSPLHF.

The rearrangement uses TRBV7-6 and TRBJ2-5; possible D gene TRBD1, 6 bases. The V end lost 5 bases, the J end lost 2 bases, and 12 bases lay between the germline ends. Germline V gene lookup returns CDR1 SGHVS and CDR2 FNYEAQ. The CDR3 has 14 residues. The CDR3 sequence: CASSKGQPQETQYF. The DNA of the CDR3 is TGTGCCAGCAGCAAGGGACAACCACAAGAGACCCAGTACTTC.

This clonotype was detected ten times or more. The chain carries TRBV20-1 and TRBJ2-1, with D perhaps being TRBD1 or TRBD2 (6 bases each). The V gene's germline CDR1 is DFQATT and CDR2 SNEGSKA (reference sequence). The CDR3 covers 13 residues. With 3 bases removed from V and 6 bases from J, the gap between germline ends came to 12 bases. CDR3 DNA: TGCAGTGCTAGCCCGGGGGCTAGCAATGAGCAGTTCTTC. This gives the protein CSASPGASNEQFF.